Included here is one T cell receptor beta chain sequence, with context. Its specificity is not known. This sample is part of a study of response to subunit inactivated influenza vaccine. MiXCR, run by TCRdb on the RT-PCR reads, gives a single entry per CDR3 protein. The sample includes a few hundred thousand distinct CDR3 sequences, 14% of them seen just once. The CDR3 length is 12 residues. Per germline, CDR1 GTSNPN and CDR2 SVGIG (reference sequence). Trimming took 5 bases from V and 3 from J, leaving 8 bases between them. Study-wide points: The authors suggested that every seasonal influenza vaccination recruits few new T cells.

This receptor was identified in a man aged 45 to 65 who received an inactivated influenza vaccine. Sequenced material: PBMCs from blood, taken about 12 days after vaccination. This chain joins TRBV30 and TRBJ2-4; D gene unclear. In DNA form, the CDR3 reads TGTGCCTGGTCGAACGACAAAAACATTCAGTACTTC. Protein sequence: CAWSNDKNIQYF.